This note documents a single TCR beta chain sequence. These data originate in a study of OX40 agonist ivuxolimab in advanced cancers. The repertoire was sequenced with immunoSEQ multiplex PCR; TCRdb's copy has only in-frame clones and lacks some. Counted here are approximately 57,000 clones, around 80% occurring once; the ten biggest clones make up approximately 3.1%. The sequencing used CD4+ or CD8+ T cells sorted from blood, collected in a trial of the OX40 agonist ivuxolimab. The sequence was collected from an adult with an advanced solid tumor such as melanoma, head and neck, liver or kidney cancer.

CDR3 sequence reads: CASSNRGTFSKDSNQPQHF. The CDR3 nucleotides are TGTGCCAGCAGTAACAGGGGCACTTTTTCCAAGGATAGCAATCAGCCCCAGCATTTT. V and J are TRBV28 and TRBJ1-5, with 7 positions matching TRBD1. V was pared by 5 bases and J by 0 bases, with 16 bases of the junction left unmatched. The CDR3 consists of 19 residues. Germline CDR1 MDHEN, CDR2 SYDVKM.